This TCR beta chain was obtained from a study of CD8 T cells in ankylosing spondylitis. A remark on this clonotype: The antigen remains unidentified.

Using its own MiXCR run on the 5' RACE reads, TCRdb lists one record per CDR3 protein. The sample shows around 770,000 distinct CDR3 sequences, roughly 19% of them seen only once. General study findings and limits: Disease-linked clones were CD8+ and relatively rare in peripheral blood. There was a TCR beta motif, made of several highly homologous variants, that appeared characteristic of ankylosing spondylitis blood.

Germline-derived CDR1 and CDR2 are SQVTM and ANQGSEA. This CDR3 region has 15 residues. Trimming cost V 5 bases and J 7 bases; bases outside gene matches: 10. The origin of this receptor is a male donor with ankylosing spondylitis. Source material: blood, either unsorted or a sorted T cell fraction (not recorded which). This chain uses TRBV29-1 with TRBJ2-3; TRBD2 agrees at 12 bases. The CDR3 sequence: CSVHGPSGRANTQYF. The CDR3 DNA is TGCAGCGTTCACGGTCCTAGCGGGAGGGCAAATACGCAGTATTTT.